The 4 T cell receptor beta chains listed next were all sequenced from one sample in a study of blood T cell repertoires in COVID-19. TCRdb keeps only in-frame clones here, not all; method: immunoSEQ multiplex PCR. The sample consists of more than 150,000 clones, about four fifths of them appearing once. Sequencing was done on a sample of peripheral blood. These receptors were obtained from an elderly woman with acute or convalescent COVID-19.

The chain employs TRBV27 and TRBJ1-5; the D gene is possibly TRBD1 (5 bases). From germline, CDR1 is MNHEY and CDR2 SMNVEV (reference sequence). This CDR3 is built from 16 residues. Trimming left V 3 bases short and J 2 bases short, with 14 bases between. The CDR3 protein is CASSFHGLGGNQPQHF. CDR3 nucleotide sequence: TGTGCCAGCAGTTTCCACGGACTAGGGGGCAATCAGCCCCAGCATTTT.

The chain couples TRBV6-5 to TRBJ1-1; 7 nucleotides match TRBD1. The CDR3 extends over 13 amino acids. V was pared by 8 bases and J by 5 bases, with 8 bases of the junction left unmatched. Germline V gene lookup returns CDR1 MNHEY and CDR2 SVGAGI. CDR3 DNA sequence: TGTGCCAGCGGCCTTACAGGGGCAACTGAAGCTTTCTTT. Translation: CASGLTGATEAFF.

Comments on this clone: Different DNA sequences within this sample yield the same CDR3. The V gene is TRBV9, the J gene TRBJ2-5, with 9 nucleotides matching TRBD2. CDR3 length: 14 amino acids. Germline V gene sequence: CDR1 SGDLS, CDR2 YYNGEE. Germline trimming cut 0 bases from V and 3 bases from J; bases unmatched to any gene: 0. The CDR3 loop is CASSVGLAEETQYF. The DNA for the CDR3 is TGTGCCAGCAGCGTAGGACTAGCGGAAGAGACCCAGTACTTC.

The chain employs TRBV21-1 and TRBJ2-4; the table's D call, TRBD2, was not checked against the DNA. TRBV21-1 counts as a pseudogene. This CDR3 has 16 amino acids. CDR3: CASLREGRLAKNIQYF. The CDR3 DNA follows: TGTGCCAGCTTAAGGGAGGGACGGCTAGCCAAAAACATTCAGTACTTC.